Listed below are T cell receptor beta chains from one sample, sequenced in a study of OX40 agonist ivuxolimab in advanced cancers. Libraries were prepared by immunoSEQ multiplex PCR; TCRdb keeps only in-frame clonotypes and omits some of them. Altogether over 45,000 clones are present, around 81% being singletons, with the ten largest covering approximately 2.8%. This specimen consisted of CD4+ or CD8+ T cells sorted from blood, obtained in a trial of the OX40 agonist ivuxolimab. The receptors here all came from an adult with an advanced solid tumor such as melanoma, head and neck, liver or kidney cancer. The CDR3 runs from the conserved cysteine through the conserved F or W. The D gene is left open where the match is weak. Size tells how often a clone was seen (once, few, many) or the class of an expanded clone, and some rows leave it out.

NA	TRBV6-5	NA	TRBJ2-7	CASLQLDWGYEQYF	TGTGCCAGCCTCCAGTTGGACTGGGGCTACGAGCAGTACTTC
NA	TRBV6-5	once	TRBJ2-6	CASSYERVSGANVLTF	TGTGCCAGCAGTTACGAAAGGGTCTCTGGGGCCAACGTCCTGACTTTC
NA	TRBV18	NA	TRBJ1-3	CASSPDRRGNTIYF	TGTGCCAGCTCACCCGACAGGAGAGGAAACACCATATATTTT
NA	TRBV9	NA	TRBJ2-5	CASSATGQVGGTQYF	TGTGCCAGCAGCGCCACGGGACAAGTCGGGGGGACCCAGTACTTC
NA	TRBV9	NA	TRBJ2-5	CASSVGQVETQYF	TGTGCCAGCAGCGTAGGACAGGTTGAGACCCAGTACTTC
NA	TRBV11-2	NA	TRBJ1-6	CASSSQGLDNSPLHF	TGTGCCAGCAGCTCGCAGGGTTTGGATAATTCACCCCTCCACTTT
NA	TRBV6-5	NA	TRBJ2-1	CASSTPGNEQFF	TGTGCCAGCAGTACCCCGGGGAATGAGCAGTTCTTC
TRBD1	TRBV19	NA	TRBJ1-3	CASSGTGGFANTIYF	TGTGCCAGTAGTGGAACAGGGGGATTTGCAAACACCATATATTTT
NA	TRBV2	once	TRBJ2-2	CASSEGPAGELFF	TGTGCCAGCAGTGAAGGCCCTGCCGGGGAGCTGTTTTTT
TRBD1	TRBV7-9	NA	TRBJ1-4	CASSLGDRDREKLFF	TGTGCCAGCAGCTTAGGGGACAGGGACAGGGAAAAACTGTTTTTT
NA	TRBV27	NA	TRBJ1-1	CASSSVRGFGTEAFF	TGTGCCAGCAGTTCGGTTAGGGGGTTTGGGACTGAAGCTTTCTTT
NA	TRBV4-3	NA	TRBJ2-3	CASSQEPMGARTDTQYF	TGCGCCAGCAGCCAAGAACCGATGGGGGCCAGGACAGATACGCAGTATTTT
NA	TRBV7-7	NA	TRBJ2-5	CASSGGAGGGQETQYF	TGTGCCAGCAGCGGAGGGGCCGGGGGCGGTCAAGAGACCCAGTACTTC
TRBD2	TRBV7-6	NA	TRBJ2-5	CASSFPGLAGGETQYF	TGTGCCAGCAGCTTCCCCGGACTAGCGGGAGGGGAGACCCAGTACTTC
NA	TRBV18	once	TRBJ2-1	CASSREGAGGTGEQFF	TGTGCCAGCTCCCGGGAGGGGGCAGGAGGGACAGGGGAGCAGTTCTTC
NA	TRBV10-3	NA	TRBJ2-4	CAISERLRDIQYF	TGTGCCATCAGTGAGCGACTCAGGGACATTCAGTACTTC
TRBD2	TRBV15	NA	TRBJ2-5	CATSRDLGGTKYQETQYF	TGTGCCACCAGCAGAGATCTCGGGGGGACCAAGTACCAAGAGACCCAGTACTTC
NA	TRBV19	once	TRBJ1-4	CASSMRWEVSREKLFF	TGTGCCAGTAGTATGAGGTGGGAGGTGAGCCGTGAAAAACTGTTTTTT
NA	TRBV9	once	TRBJ2-1	CASSVGGNSYNEQFF	TGTGCCAGCAGCGTAGGAGGTAACTCCTACAATGAGCAGTTCTTC
NA	TRBV6-6	NA	TRBJ1-4	CASSYSQDNPKLFF	TGTGCCAGCAGTTACTCGCAGGATAACCCTAAACTGTTTTTT
NA	TRBV5-1	NA	TRBJ2-3	CASSFGDTQYF	TGCGCCAGCAGCTTTGGGGATACGCAGTATTTT
NA	TRBV7-8	NA	TRBJ2-5	CASSRGLETQYF	TGTGCCAGCAGCCGGGGGCTGGAGACCCAGTACTTC
NA	TRBV11-2	once	TRBJ2-1	CASSLATVSSYNEQFF	TGTGCCAGCAGCTTAGCGACAGTTAGCTCCTACAATGAGCAGTTCTTC
NA	TRBV4-3	NA	TRBJ2-5	CASSQQTTRGTQYF	TGCGCCAGCAGCCAACAAACGACGAGGGGGACCCAGTACTTC
TRBD2	TRBV7-9	NA	TRBJ2-1	CASRTGTSGGRMNYNEQFF	TGTGCCAGCAGGACCGGGACTAGCGGGGGCAGAATGAACTACAATGAGCAGTTCTTC
NA	TRBV2	NA	TRBJ1-5	CASAFGPEQPQHF	TGTGCCAGCGCTTTCGGGCCGGAGCAGCCCCAGCATTTT
NA	TRBV7-7	NA	TRBJ2-2	CASSLAQNTGELFF	TGTGCCAGCAGCTTAGCGCAGAACACCGGGGAGCTGTTTTTT
NA	TRBV18	NA	TRBJ1-3	CASSPPAATGNTIYF	TGTGCCAGCTCACCACCAGCTGCGACTGGAAACACCATATATTTT
TRBD1	TRBV9	NA	TRBJ2-3	CASSVTPDRGTDTQYF	TGTGCCAGCAGCGTAACCCCGGACAGGGGAACAGATACGCAGTATTTT